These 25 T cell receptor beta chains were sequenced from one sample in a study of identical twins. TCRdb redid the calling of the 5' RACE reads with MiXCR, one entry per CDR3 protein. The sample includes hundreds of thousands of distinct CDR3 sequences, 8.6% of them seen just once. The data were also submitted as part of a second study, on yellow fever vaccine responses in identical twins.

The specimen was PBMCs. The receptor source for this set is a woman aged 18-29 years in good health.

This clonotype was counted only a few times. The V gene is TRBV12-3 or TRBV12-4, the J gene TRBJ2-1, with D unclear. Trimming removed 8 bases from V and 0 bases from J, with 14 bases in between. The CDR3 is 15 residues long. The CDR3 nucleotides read TGTGCCAGCGCGAACTACGACCTCTCCTACAATGAGCAGTTCTTC. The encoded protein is CASANYDLSYNEQFF.

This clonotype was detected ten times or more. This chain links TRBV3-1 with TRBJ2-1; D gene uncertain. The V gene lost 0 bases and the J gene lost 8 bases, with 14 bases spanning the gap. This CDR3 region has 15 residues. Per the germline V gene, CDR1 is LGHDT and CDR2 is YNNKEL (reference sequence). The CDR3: CASSQDFSLVDEQFF. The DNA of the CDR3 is TGTGCCAGCAGCCAAGATTTCTCCCTAGTCGATGAGCAGTTCTTC.

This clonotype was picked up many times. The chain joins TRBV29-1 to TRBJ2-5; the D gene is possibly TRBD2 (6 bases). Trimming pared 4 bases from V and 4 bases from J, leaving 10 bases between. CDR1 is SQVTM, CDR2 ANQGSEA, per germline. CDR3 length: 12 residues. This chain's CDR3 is CSVVIGRETQYF. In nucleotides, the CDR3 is TGCAGCGTTGTAATCGGGAGAGAGACCCAGTACTTC.

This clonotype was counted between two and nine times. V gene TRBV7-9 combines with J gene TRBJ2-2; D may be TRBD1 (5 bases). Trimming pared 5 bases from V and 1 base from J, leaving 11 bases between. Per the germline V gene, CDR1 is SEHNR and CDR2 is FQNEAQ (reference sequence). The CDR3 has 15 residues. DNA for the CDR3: TGTGCCAGCAGCCACCTGCAGGGGAACACCGGGGAGCTGTTTTTT. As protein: CASSHLQGNTGELFF.

The CDR3 bases are TGTGCCAGCAGCGTAGAGTACAGAATAATTGGAACAGATACGCAGTATTTT. Its translation is CASSVEYRIIGTDTQYF. The chain is built from TRBV9 and TRBJ2-3; D not resolved. CDR1 and CDR2 (germline): SGDLS, YYNGEE. Trimming took 0 bases from V and 3 from J, leaving 17 bases between them. The CDR3 totals 17 residues. Full variable domain (remainder filled in from reference TRBV9 and TRBJ2-3): DSGVTQTPKHLITATGQRVTLRCSPRSGDLSVYWYQQSLDQGLQFLIQYYNGEERAKGNILERFSAQQFPDLHSELNLSSLELGDSALYFCASSVEYRIIGTDTQYFGPGTRLTVL.

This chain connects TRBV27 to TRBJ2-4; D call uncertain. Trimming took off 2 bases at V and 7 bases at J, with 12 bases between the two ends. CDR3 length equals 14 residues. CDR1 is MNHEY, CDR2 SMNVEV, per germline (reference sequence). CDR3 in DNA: TGTGCCAGCAGTTTAACGGTCCTGGGGAACATTCAGTACTTC. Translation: CASSLTVLGNIQYF.

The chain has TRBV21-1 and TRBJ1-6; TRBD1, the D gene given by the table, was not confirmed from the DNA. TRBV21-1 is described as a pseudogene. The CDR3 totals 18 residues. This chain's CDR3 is CASAQLWDRGWGNSPLHF. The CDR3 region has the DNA TGTGCCAGCGCCCAACTGTGGGACAGGGGATGGGGAAATTCACCCCTCCACTTT.

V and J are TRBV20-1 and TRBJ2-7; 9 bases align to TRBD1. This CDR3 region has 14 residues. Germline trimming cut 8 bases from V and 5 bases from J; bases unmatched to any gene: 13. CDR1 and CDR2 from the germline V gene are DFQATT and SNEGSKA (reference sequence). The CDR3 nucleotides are TGCAGTTCATCCTCCGGGACAGGGAGGGACGAGCAGTACTTC. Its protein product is CSSSSGTGRDEQYF.

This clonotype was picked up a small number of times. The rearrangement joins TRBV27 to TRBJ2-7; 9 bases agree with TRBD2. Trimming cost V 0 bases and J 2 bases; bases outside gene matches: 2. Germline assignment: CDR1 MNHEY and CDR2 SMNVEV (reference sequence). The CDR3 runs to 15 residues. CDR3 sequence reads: CASSLSSGSPYEQYF. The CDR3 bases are TGTGCCAGCAGTTTATCTAGCGGGAGCCCCTACGAGCAGTACTTC.

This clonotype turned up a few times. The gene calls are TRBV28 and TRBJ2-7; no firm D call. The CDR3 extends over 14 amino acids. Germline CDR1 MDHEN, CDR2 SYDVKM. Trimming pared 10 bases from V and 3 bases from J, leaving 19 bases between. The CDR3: CATNGPQVFYEQYF. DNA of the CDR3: TGTGCCACCAACGGTCCGCAGGTGTTCTACGAGCAGTACTTC.

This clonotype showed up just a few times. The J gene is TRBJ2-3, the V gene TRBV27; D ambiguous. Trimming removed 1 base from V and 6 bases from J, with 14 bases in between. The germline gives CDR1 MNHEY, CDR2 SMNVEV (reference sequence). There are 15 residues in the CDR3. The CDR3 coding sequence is TGTGCCAGCAGTTTATGGCAGACACCTGGTGATACGCAGTATTTT. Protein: CASSLWQTPGDTQYF.

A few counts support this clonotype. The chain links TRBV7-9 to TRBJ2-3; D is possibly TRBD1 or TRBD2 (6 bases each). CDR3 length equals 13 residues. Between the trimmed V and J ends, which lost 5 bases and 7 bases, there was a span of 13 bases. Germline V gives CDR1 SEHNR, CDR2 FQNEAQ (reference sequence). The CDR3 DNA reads TGTGCCAGCAGCCGGGGGACACCGAATACGCAGTATTTT. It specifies CASSRGTPNTQYF.

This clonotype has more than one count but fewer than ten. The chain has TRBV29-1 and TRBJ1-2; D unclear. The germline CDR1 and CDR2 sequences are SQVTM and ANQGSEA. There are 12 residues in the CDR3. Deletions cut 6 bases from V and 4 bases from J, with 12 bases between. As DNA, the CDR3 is TGCAGCGTGAACAAGGGCTCCTATGGCTACACCTTC. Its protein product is CSVNKGSYGYTF. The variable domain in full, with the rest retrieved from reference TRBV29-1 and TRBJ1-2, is SAVISQKPSRDICQRGTSLTIQCQVDSQVTMMFWYRQQPGQSLTLIATANQGSEATYESGFVIDKFPISRPNLTFSTLTVSNMSPEDSSIYLCSVNKGSYGYTFGSGTRLTVV.

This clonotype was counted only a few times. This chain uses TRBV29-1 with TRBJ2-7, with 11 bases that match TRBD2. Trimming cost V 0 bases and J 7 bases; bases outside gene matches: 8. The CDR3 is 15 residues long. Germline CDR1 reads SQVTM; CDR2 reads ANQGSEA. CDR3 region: CSVEEVLAGEFEQYF. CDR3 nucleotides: TGCAGCGTTGAAGAGGTACTAGCGGGAGAATTTGAGCAGTACTTC.

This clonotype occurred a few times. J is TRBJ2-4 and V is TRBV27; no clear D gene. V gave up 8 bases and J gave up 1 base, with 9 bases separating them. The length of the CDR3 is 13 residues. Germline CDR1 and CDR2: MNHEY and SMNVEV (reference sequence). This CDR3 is CASGLLAKNIQYF. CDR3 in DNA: TGTGCCAGCGGCCTCCTCGCCAAAAACATTCAGTACTTC.

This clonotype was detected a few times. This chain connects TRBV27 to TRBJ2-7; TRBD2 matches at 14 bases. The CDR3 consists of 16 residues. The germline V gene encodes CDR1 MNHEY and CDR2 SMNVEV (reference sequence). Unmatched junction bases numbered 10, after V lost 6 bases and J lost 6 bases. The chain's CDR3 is CASSLSATSGRGEQYF. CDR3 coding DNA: TGTGCCAGCAGCCTGTCTGCGACTAGCGGGAGGGGCGAGCAGTACTTC.

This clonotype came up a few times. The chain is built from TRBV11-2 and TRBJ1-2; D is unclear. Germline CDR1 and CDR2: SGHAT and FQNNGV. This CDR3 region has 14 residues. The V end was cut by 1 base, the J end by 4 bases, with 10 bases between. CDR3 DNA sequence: TGTGCCAGCAGCTTAGTAGACACTACCTATGGCTACACCTTC. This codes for CASSLVDTTYGYTF.

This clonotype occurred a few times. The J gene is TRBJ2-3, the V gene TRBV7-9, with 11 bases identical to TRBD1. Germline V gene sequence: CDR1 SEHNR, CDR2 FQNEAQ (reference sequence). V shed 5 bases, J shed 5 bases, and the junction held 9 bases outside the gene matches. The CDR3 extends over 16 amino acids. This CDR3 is CASSVPRDRGEDTQYF. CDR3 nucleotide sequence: TGTGCCAGCAGCGTCCCCCGGGACAGGGGGGAAGATACGCAGTATTTT.

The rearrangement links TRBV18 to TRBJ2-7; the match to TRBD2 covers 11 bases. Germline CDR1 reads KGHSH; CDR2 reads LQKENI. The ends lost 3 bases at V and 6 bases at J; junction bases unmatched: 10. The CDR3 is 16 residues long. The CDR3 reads CASSPGLAGGPAEQYF. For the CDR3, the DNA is TGTGCCAGCTCACCGGGGTTAGCGGGAGGGCCAGCCGAGCAGTACTTC.

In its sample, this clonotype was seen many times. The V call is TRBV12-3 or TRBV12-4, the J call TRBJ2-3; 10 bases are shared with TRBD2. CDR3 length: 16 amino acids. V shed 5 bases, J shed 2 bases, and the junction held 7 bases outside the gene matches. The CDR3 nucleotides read TGTGCCAGCAGTCCACGGACTAGCGGAATCACAGATACGCAGTATTTT. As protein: CASSPRTSGITDTQYF.

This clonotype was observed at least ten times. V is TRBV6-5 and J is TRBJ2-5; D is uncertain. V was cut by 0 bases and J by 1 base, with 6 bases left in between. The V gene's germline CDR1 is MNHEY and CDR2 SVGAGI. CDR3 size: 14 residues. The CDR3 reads CASSYSRIQETQYF. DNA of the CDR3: TGTGCCAGCAGTTACTCGCGAATCCAAGAGACCCAGTACTTC.

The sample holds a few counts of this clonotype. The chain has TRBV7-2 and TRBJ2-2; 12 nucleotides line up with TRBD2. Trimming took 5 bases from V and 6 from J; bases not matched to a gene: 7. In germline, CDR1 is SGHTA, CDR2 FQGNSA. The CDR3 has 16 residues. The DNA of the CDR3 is TGTGCCAGCAGCCCCTGGCTAGCGGGGGGGCCCGGGGAGCTGTTTTTT. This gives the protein CASSPWLAGGPGELFF.

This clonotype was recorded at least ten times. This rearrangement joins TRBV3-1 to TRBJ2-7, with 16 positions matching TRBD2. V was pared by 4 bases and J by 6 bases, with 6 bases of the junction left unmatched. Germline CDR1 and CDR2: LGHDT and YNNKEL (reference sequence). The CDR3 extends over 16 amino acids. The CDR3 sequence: CASSLGTSGGAREQYF. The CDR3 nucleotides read TGTGCCAGCAGCCTTGGGACTAGCGGGGGGGCTCGCGAGCAGTACTTC.

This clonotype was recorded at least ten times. The DNA for the CDR3 is TGCAGTGCTAGGACTAGCGGGTACAATGAGCAGTTCTTC. Its protein product is CSARTSGYNEQFF. The genes are TRBV20-1 and TRBJ2-1; 10 nucleotides agree with TRBD2. J gave up 4 bases and V 3 bases, and 0 bases lay outside the gene matches. The CDR3 runs 13 residues. Germline V CDR1 and CDR2: DFQATT, SNEGSKA (reference sequence).

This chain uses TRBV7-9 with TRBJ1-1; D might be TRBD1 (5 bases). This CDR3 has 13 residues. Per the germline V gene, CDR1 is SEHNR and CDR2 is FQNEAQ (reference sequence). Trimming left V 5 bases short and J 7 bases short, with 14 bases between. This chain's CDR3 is CASSEGRMGEAFF. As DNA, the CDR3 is TGTGCCAGCAGCGAGGGACGCATGGGTGAAGCTTTCTTT.